One and the same sample provided the 24 T cell receptor beta chains below, sequenced in a study of blood T cell repertoires in COVID-19. The method was immunoSEQ multiplex PCR; TCRdb's version includes in-frame clones alone and lacks a portion of them. The profile covers approximately 300,000 clones, with approximately 90% appearing a single time and roughly a tenth taken by the ten largest. The sample comprised PBMCs or T cells enriched from blood (not recorded which). Receptors originate from a woman aged 18-30 years who had recovered from COVID-19.

This clone has a handful of counts. This rearrangement joins TRBV10-3 to TRBJ1-3, with TRBD1 matching 7 bases. This CDR3 contains 18 residues. CDR1 and CDR2 (germline): ENHRY, SYGVKD. J was trimmed by 1 base and V by 8 bases; bases with no gene match: 17. In nucleotides, the CDR3 is TGTGCCATCCGCCAGCCCAGTTGGACAGGAAATTCTGGAAACACCATATATTTT. It yields the protein CAIRQPSWTGNSGNTIYF.

This clone was observed a few times. V usage is TRBV28 and J usage is TRBJ1-3, with 7 bases lining up with TRBD1. Germline loops: CDR1 MDHEN, CDR2 SYDVKM. Losses at the gene ends were 8 bases for V and 3 bases for J; bases not matched to a gene: 1. This CDR3 region has 12 residues. The CDR3 loop is CASSGGGNTIYF. The CDR3 bases are TGTGCCAGCTCAGGGGGTGGAAACACCATATATTTT.

This sequence joins TRBV24-1 and TRBJ1-2, with D unresolved. The CDR3 consists of 13 residues. With 3 bases removed from V and 8 bases from J, the gap between germline ends came to 12 bases. Germline V gene data show CDR1 as KGHDR and CDR2 as SFDVKD. The CDR3 DNA reads as TGTGCCACCAGTGATCCGGGGAGCCTCGGCTACACCTTC. Translating it yields CATSDPGSLGYTF.

This clone appeared once. The chain has TRBV27 and TRBJ1-1; D not resolved. V lost 2 bases and J lost 1, with 8 bases in between. Per germline, CDR1 MNHEY and CDR2 SMNVEV (reference sequence). The CDR3 loop spans 14 amino acids. CDR3 DNA sequence: TGTGCCAGCAGTTTAACCGGGAGGAACACTGAAGCTTTCTTT. Translated, it gives CASSLTGRNTEAFF.

The chain employs TRBV6-5 and TRBJ1-3, with a possible D match to TRBD1 (5 bases). The CDR3 is 12 residues long. The V and J ends lost 4 bases and 8 bases respectively, with 9 bases between them. Per germline, CDR1 MNHEY and CDR2 SVGAGI. DNA for the CDR3: TGTGCCAGCAGTTCCTGGGGGGACACCATATATTTT. It encodes CASSSWGDTIYF.

The rearrangement joins TRBV5-1 to TRBJ2-2; the match to TRBD1 covers 10 bases. This CDR3 is 17 amino acids long. Germline V gene sequence: CDR1 SGHRS, CDR2 YFSETQ. V shed 3 bases and J 3 bases; nucleotides not matched to a gene: 8. The CDR3 spells CASSSPRDRGDTGELFF. The CDR3 DNA reads TGCGCCAGCAGCTCTCCCCGGGACAGGGGAGACACCGGGGAGCTGTTTTTT.

The CDR3 nucleotides are TGTGCCAGCAGCCGTCCCGGGACTAGCGGGGGGGCCCGGTCCTACAATGAGCAGTTCTTC. Protein product: CASSRPGTSGGARSYNEQFF. This rearrangement joins TRBV6-6 to TRBJ2-1; 16 positions match TRBD2. Germline CDR1 MNHNY, CDR2 SVGAGI (reference sequence). Trimming cost V 6 bases and J 1 base; bases outside gene matches: 12. The CDR3 sequence is 20 residues long.

The J gene is TRBJ2-6, the V gene TRBV28, with D maybe TRBD2 (6 bases). The V end was cut by 8 bases, the J end by 0 bases, with 8 bases between. The CDR3 is 14 amino acids. Germline loops: CDR1 MDHEN, CDR2 SYDVKM. The CDR3, as DNA: TGTGCCAGCGACGGGAGCTCTGGGGCCAACGTCCTGACTTTC. It codes for CASDGSSGANVLTF.

J is TRBJ1-1 and V is TRBV5-6; no firm D call. Trimming left V 2 bases short and J 1 base short, with 6 bases between. The CDR3 extends over 13 amino acids. Germline CDR1 and CDR2: SGHDT and YYEEEE. CDR3 sequence: CASSFTRNTEAFF. In DNA, the CDR3 is TGTGCCAGCAGCTTTACGCGGAACACTGAAGCTTTCTTT.

This clone showed up just once. CDR3 nucleotides: TGTGCCAGCAGTGAAGCGCTACTCTTAGAGACCCAGTACTTC. This codes for CASSEALLLETQYF. The J gene is TRBJ2-5, the V gene TRBV6-1; no definite D call. The CDR3 length is 14 residues. Germline CDR1 is MNHNS and CDR2 is SASEGT. V shed 0 bases and J shed 4 bases, with 9 bases lying between them.

The rearrangement uses TRBV10-1 and TRBJ1-1; D uncertain. The V end lost 4 bases, the J end lost 9 bases, and 12 bases lay between the germline ends. Germline assignment: CDR1 WNHNN and CDR2 SYGVQD (reference sequence). The CDR3 runs 12 residues. The CDR3 bases are TGCGCCAGCAGTGGATCGGGAGCCCAAGCTTTCTTT. Its protein product is CASSGSGAQAFF.

Here the CDR3 reads CASGFDTSGSTEAFF. The CDR3 DNA is TGTGCTAGTGGTTTCGACACCTCTGGTTCCACTGAAGCTTTCTTT. The V call is TRBV12-5, the J call TRBJ1-1; no definite D call. V was shortened by 3 bases and J by 4 bases, with 15 bases between the two germline ends. Germline V gives CDR1 LGHNT, CDR2 FRNRAP. CDR3 size: 15 residues.

The gene calls are TRBV3-1 (or the pseudogene TRBV3-2) and TRBJ1-2; the D gene is possibly TRBD1 (6 bases). V was clipped by 3 bases and J by 8 bases, with 13 bases between them. The CDR3 is made up of 13 amino acids. Germline V gene data show CDR1 as LGHDT and CDR2 as YNNKEL (reference sequence). This CDR3 reads CASSQQGNLGYTF. DNA of the CDR3: TGTGCCAGCAGCCAGCAGGGGAATTTAGGCTACACCTTC.

This sequence joins TRBV5-1 and TRBJ2-3, with 12 positions matching TRBD2. With V trimmed by 1 base and J by 5 bases, 11 bases remained unmatched. The CDR3 totals 18 residues. Germline assignment: CDR1 SGHRS and CDR2 YFSETQ. The CDR3 nucleotides are TGCGCCAGCAGCTTGAGGTCGCTAGCGGGAGGGCCGTTAGATACGCAGTATTTT. This gives the protein CASSLRSLAGGPLDTQYF.

This chain uses TRBV9 with TRBJ2-1; 7 nucleotides agree with TRBD2. Germline assignment: CDR1 SGDLS and CDR2 YYNGEE. This CDR3 comprises 15 residues. J lost 7 bases, V lost 3 bases, and 10 bases had no gene match. CDR3 DNA: TGTGCCAGCAGCGCCTTCCTGGGGGGGAGGAATGAGCAGTTCTTC. Translation: CASSAFLGGRNEQFF.

The chain carries TRBV9 and TRBJ2-7, with 13 bases identical to TRBD2. This CDR3 is 18 amino acids long. The germline CDR1 and CDR2 sequences are SGDLS and YYNGEE. V was clipped by 0 bases and J by 0 bases; unmatched bases: 6. This CDR3 reads CASSVGGLAGALSYEQYF. The CDR3 bases are TGTGCCAGCAGCGTAGGAGGACTAGCGGGAGCCCTCTCCTACGAGCAGTACTTC.

V is TRBV7-6 and J is TRBJ2-2; maybe TRBD1 (7 bases). Trimming pared 5 bases from V and 5 bases from J, leaving 18 bases between. This CDR3 spans 16 amino acids. Germline CDR1 SGHVS, CDR2 FNYEAQ. CDR3: CASSPRAGGMTGELFF. Here the CDR3 DNA reads TGTGCCAGCAGCCCTCGAGCAGGGGGGATGACCGGGGAGCTGTTTTTT.

The CDR3 sequence is CASSEGEINTGELFF. The DNA for the CDR3 is TGTGCCAGCAGTGAAGGGGAGATTAACACCGGGGAGCTGTTTTTT. The chain recombines TRBV6-1 with TRBJ2-2; tentatively, D is TRBD2 (5 bases). The V end was cut by 1 base, the J end by 2 bases, with 8 bases between. CDR1 MNHNS and CDR2 SASEGT come from the germline V gene. There are 15 residues in the CDR3.

V gene TRBV3-1 (or the pseudogene TRBV3-2) combines with J gene TRBJ2-1; 7 bases match TRBD2. There are 14 residues in the CDR3. V trimming: 0 bases; J trimming: 13 bases; junction bases outside the gene matches: 9. Germline V gene sequence: CDR1 LGHDT, CDR2 YNNKEL (reference sequence). The DNA of the CDR3 is TGTGCCAGCAGCCAAGATGGACTAGGGGTACCCCAGTTCTTC. Translated, it gives CASSQDGLGVPQFF.

The chain recombines TRBV19 with TRBJ1-1; 10 nucleotides match TRBD1. The germline CDR1 and CDR2 sequences are LNHDA and SQIVND (reference sequence). The CDR3 runs to 14 residues. With 8 bases clipped from V and 1 base from J, the junction kept 4 bases outside the gene matches. The CDR3 DNA sequence: TGTGCCAGTCGAAGACAGGGGGCGAACACTGAAGCTTTCTTT. Amino acid sequence: CASRRQGANTEAFF.

This clone came up many times. The gene calls are TRBV2 and TRBJ1-1; D unresolved. The CDR3 sequence is 12 residues long. V was pared by 5 bases and J by 3 bases, with 7 bases between. Germline CDR1 SNHLY, CDR2 FYNNEI. The CDR3 nucleotides read TGTGCCAGCAGTAAGGACTACACTGAAGCTTTCTTT. Translating gives CASSKDYTEAFF.

V gene TRBV7-9 combines with J gene TRBJ1-3, with a tentative D call TRBD1 (6 bases). The CDR3 contains 16 residues. Germline CDR1 reads SEHNR; CDR2 reads FQNEAQ (reference sequence). V was clipped by 5 bases and J by 2 bases, with 16 bases between them. This chain's CDR3 is CASSQTGKSAGNTIYF. The CDR3 DNA reads TGTGCCAGCAGCCAAACAGGGAAAAGCGCTGGAAACACCATATATTTT.

The chain has TRBV18 and TRBJ2-2; possibly TRBD1 for D (5 bases). Trimming shortened V by 2 bases and J by 0 bases, and 7 bases separated the two germline ends. The CDR3 extends over 15 amino acids. Germline V CDR1 and CDR2: KGHSH, LQKENI. DNA for the CDR3: TGTGCCAGCTCACCAAGACAGCCGAACACCGGGGAGCTGTTTTTT. Its protein is CASSPRQPNTGELFF.

The V call is TRBV9, the J call TRBJ2-1, with TRBD2 matching 14 bases. Unmatched junction bases numbered 4, after V lost 0 bases and J lost 5 bases. Per the germline V gene, CDR1 is SGDLS and CDR2 is YYNGEE. The length of the CDR3 is 17 residues. CDR3 nucleotide sequence: TGTGCCAGCAGCGTAGGAGGGACTAGCGGGGGCCACAATGAGCAGTTCTTC. This encodes CASSVGGTSGGHNEQFF. Using reference TRBV9 and TRBJ2-1 for the parts outside the CDR3, the full variable domain is DSGVTQTPKHLITATGQRVTLRCSPRSGDLSVYWYQQSLDQGLQFLIQYYNGEERAKGNILERFSAQQFPDLHSELNLSSLELGDSALYFCASSVGGTSGGHNEQFFGPGTRLTVL.